The text below deals with one T cell receptor beta chain. Its antigen is not yet known. Base-call qualities are not available, and no considerably larger clone is one nucleotide away. Clipping removes 4 bases from V and 8 bases from J, with 2 as the unmatched junction base count. Including the terminal cysteine and phenylalanine, the CDR3 comprises 14 residues. This entry keeps only the CDR3 DNA: 42 bases, framed from base 1. From a lookup of the germline V gene, CDR1 and CDR2 are LGHNA and YNFKEQ. TCRbeta CDR3 regions were amplified from genomic DNA using the immunoSEQ Assay, a bias-controlled multiplex PCR. Under the source paper's analysis protocol: Nucleated cell counts per sample were estimated from amplification of reference gene primers within the assay. To quantify the absolute abundance of each unique TCRbeta CDR3 rearrangement, sequence reads were collapsed and filtered. Productive Simpson clonality was computed per sample as the square root of Simpson's diversity index over productive rearrangements. In TCRdb, the immuneACCESS table is reduced to in-frame sequences with V and J assigned. These tables do not hold every clone; where another copy was compared, an unresolved V gene accounts for under half, and the others remain unexplained. The D gene and trimming were derived from the DNA, and the V and J assignments and clone size from that table. The sample has approximately 34,000 clones on record, 80% of them singletons. The ten largest clones take up approximately 14% of the sample.

Collaborating institutions collected whole blood in K2EDTA tubes following their own protocols. Collaborator samples were shipped for TCRbeta analysis as frozen whole blood, isolated PBMCs, or DNA extracted from either sample type. This sample was included in a study of blood T cell repertoires in COVID-19 (dated by TCRdb to 2018 to 2020). Background on the whole study: Samples covering the acute and convalescent phases of COVID-19 were provided by collaborators in the United States, Italy and Spain. The prospective study material was composed of cDNA or gDNA derived from T cells, B-cell-depleted T cells, or PBMCs. Subjects who had been exposed to COVID-19, were actively infected with it, or had recovered from it provided the deeply sampled blood TCRbeta repertoires that made up the dataset. The repertoires were made available in a free public database intended to serve as a resource for research on the immune response to SARS-CoV-2. The samples were drawn from the first 160 participants of the ongoing ImmuneRACE study and from over 950 subjects provided by 6 global collaborators. Nearly every sample came with metadata listing a de-identified subject ID, COVID-19 status, age in years and sex. Where available, HLA class I and class II types were obtained from metadata supplied by the sample provider rather than from assay-based typing.

General conclusions and limits of the study: The quantity of clinical and demographic metadata differed by source and by participant and was supplied without curation.

Material for sequencing was peripheral blood. This receptor chain uses TRBV4-2 and TRBJ1-6; 10 bases in between match TRBD1. The receptor's source is a woman in her seventies with acute or convalescent COVID-19. The nucleotide sequence reads TGTGCCAGCAGCCGGGGGACAGGGGATTCACCCCTCCACTTT. The encoded protein is CASSRGTGDSPLHF.